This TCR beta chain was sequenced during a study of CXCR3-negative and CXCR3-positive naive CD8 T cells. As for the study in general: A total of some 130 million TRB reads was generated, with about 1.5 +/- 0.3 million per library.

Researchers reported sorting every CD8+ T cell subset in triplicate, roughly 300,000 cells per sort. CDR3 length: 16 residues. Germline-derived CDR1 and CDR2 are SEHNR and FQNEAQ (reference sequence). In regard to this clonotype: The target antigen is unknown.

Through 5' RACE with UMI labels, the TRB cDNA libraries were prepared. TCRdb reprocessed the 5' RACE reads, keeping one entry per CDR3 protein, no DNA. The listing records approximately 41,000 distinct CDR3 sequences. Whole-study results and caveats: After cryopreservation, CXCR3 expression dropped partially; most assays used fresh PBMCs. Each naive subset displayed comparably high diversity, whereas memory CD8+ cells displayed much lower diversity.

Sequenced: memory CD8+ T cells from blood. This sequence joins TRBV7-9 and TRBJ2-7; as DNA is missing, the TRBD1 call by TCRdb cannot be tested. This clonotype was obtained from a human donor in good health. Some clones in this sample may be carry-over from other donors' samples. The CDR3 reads CASSLARTGYVDEQYF.